Listed below are T cell receptor beta chains from one sample, sequenced in a study of blood T cell repertoires in COVID-19. The protocol was immunoSEQ multiplex PCR, while the TCRdb copy is restricted to in-frame clones and leaves out a portion. The data hold 250,000 or so clones, with 80% to 85% observed a single time. The sequenced sample was peripheral blood. The receptors stem from a woman between 18 and 29 years old with acute or convalescent COVID-19. Both conserved end residues are part of each CDR3. Fields, in order: clone size, CDR3 length, D gene, J gene, V gene, CDR3 DNA, CDR3 protein. The D gene is left open where the match is weak. Rows give clone size only sometimes, using once, few, many, or a class for an expanded clone.

clone size: -
CDR3 length: 15
D gene: TRBD1
J gene: TRBJ1-1
V gene: TRBV5-4
CDR3 DNA: TGTGCCAGCAGCTCTGACGGGGGGTGGACAGGGATGGCTTTCTTT
CDR3 protein: CASSSDGGWTGMAFF

clone size: -
CDR3 length: 15
D gene: TRBD1
J gene: TRBJ2-2
V gene: TRBV7-9
CDR3 DNA: TGTGCCAGCAGCCAAGGACAGGGGGTGACCGGGGAGCTGTTTTTT
CDR3 protein: CASSQGQGVTGELFF

clone size: -
CDR3 length: 17
D gene: TRBD2
J gene: TRBJ2-1
V gene: TRBV4-3
CDR3 DNA: TGCGCCAGCAGCCAAGTTTGGGCTAGCGGGTCCTACAATGAGCAGTTCTTC
CDR3 protein: CASSQVWASGSYNEQFF

clone size: -
CDR3 length: 13
D gene: TRBD1
J gene: TRBJ1-4
V gene: TRBV5-1
CDR3 DNA: TGCGCCAGCAGCCACGGACAGGGCCTGAAACTGTTTTTT
CDR3 protein: CASSHGQGLKLFF

clone size: few
CDR3 length: 14
D gene: -
J gene: TRBJ1-2
V gene: TRBV29-1
CDR3 DNA: TGCAGCGTTGAAGATCCGGGGGAGTCCTATGGCTACACCTTC
CDR3 protein: CSVEDPGESYGYTF

clone size: -
CDR3 length: 14
D gene: TRBD1
J gene: TRBJ1-2
V gene: TRBV24-1
CDR3 DNA: TGTGCCACCAGTGACCGTGGACAGGGGTATGGCTACACCTTC
CDR3 protein: CATSDRGQGYGYTF

clone size: -
CDR3 length: 15
D gene: -
J gene: TRBJ2-1
V gene: TRBV5-1
CDR3 DNA: TGCGCCAGCATGCGGGGATTCAGCTCCTACAATGAGCAGTTCTTC
CDR3 protein: CASMRGFSSYNEQFF

clone size: -
CDR3 length: 14
D gene: -
J gene: TRBJ2-4
V gene: TRBV28
CDR3 DNA: TGTGCCAGCAGTCCCCGAATAGGAGGGAACATTCAGTACTTC
CDR3 protein: CASSPRIGGNIQYF

clone size: -
CDR3 length: 13
D gene: -
J gene: TRBJ1-1
V gene: TRBV19
CDR3 DNA: TGTGCCATCAGAAAACAACAGGGCACTGAAGCTTTCTTT
CDR3 protein: CAIRKQQGTEAFF

clone size: few
CDR3 length: 16
D gene: TRBD2
J gene: TRBJ2-2
V gene: TRBV5-1
CDR3 DNA: TGCGCCAGCAGCTTGACTAGCGGGACGGGGACCGGGGAGCTGTTTTTT
CDR3 protein: CASSLTSGTGTGELFF

clone size: -
CDR3 length: 14
D gene: -
J gene: TRBJ1-2
V gene: TRBV6-6
CDR3 DNA: TGTGCCAGCAGTTCCAGGGGAGTTGGCTATGGCTACACCTTC
CDR3 protein: CASSSRGVGYGYTF

clone size: -
CDR3 length: 17
D gene: -
J gene: TRBJ2-2
V gene: TRBV9
CDR3 DNA: TGTGCCAGCAGCTCTCAAGTCAGGGCCACCCCCACCGGGGAGCTGTTTTTT
CDR3 protein: CASSSQVRATPTGELFF

clone size: -
CDR3 length: 14
D gene: -
J gene: TRBJ1-1
V gene: TRBV5-8
CDR3 DNA: TGTGCCAGCAGCTTGGACCAAACCTGGAGTGAAGCTTTCTTT
CDR3 protein: CASSLDQTWSEAFF

clone size: few
CDR3 length: 14
D gene: -
J gene: TRBJ2-1
V gene: TRBV2
CDR3 DNA: TGTGCCAGCACGGTGCGCCCGTTAGGGGGTGAGCAGTTCTTC
CDR3 protein: CASTVRPLGGEQFF

clone size: -
CDR3 length: 16
D gene: -
J gene: TRBJ1-2
V gene: TRBV27
CDR3 DNA: TGTGCCAGCAGTGTTATGATGTCTGCTGGCTCCTATGGCTACACCTTC
CDR3 protein: CASSVMMSAGSYGYTF

clone size: -
CDR3 length: 12
D gene: TRBD2
J gene: TRBJ2-1
V gene: TRBV28
CDR3 DNA: TGTGCCAGCAGTTTAGCGGGAGATGAGCAGTTCTTC
CDR3 protein: CASSLAGDEQFF

clone size: -
CDR3 length: 14
D gene: -
J gene: TRBJ1-1
V gene: TRBV7-9
CDR3 DNA: TGTGCCAGCAGCGCCATGGTGGGGAGGGCTGAAGCTTTCTTT
CDR3 protein: CASSAMVGRAEAFF

clone size: -
CDR3 length: 16
D gene: -
J gene: TRBJ1-1
V gene: TRBV5-1
CDR3 DNA: TGCGCCAGCAGCTTGGCCATGCGGGTAGGAAGCACTGAAGCTTTCTTT
CDR3 protein: CASSLAMRVGSTEAFF

clone size: few
CDR3 length: 14
D gene: -
J gene: TRBJ1-3
V gene: TRBV25-1
CDR3 DNA: TGTGCCAGCAGTTTGTCCGGCTCTGGAAACACCATATATTTT
CDR3 protein: CASSLSGSGNTIYF

clone size: -
CDR3 length: 18
D gene: TRBD1
J gene: TRBJ1-5
V gene: TRBV6-2/TRBV6-3
CDR3 DNA: TGTGCCAGCAGTCCACTCGGAGGGACAGCATATAGCAATCAGCCCCAGCATTTT
CDR3 protein: CASSPLGGTAYSNQPQHF

clone size: -
CDR3 length: 14
D gene: -
J gene: TRBJ1-1
V gene: TRBV30
CDR3 DNA: TGTGCCCGTAAACTGGGGGGTGTGAGCACTGAAGCTTTCTTT
CDR3 protein: CARKLGGVSTEAFF

clone size: -
CDR3 length: 13
D gene: TRBD2
J gene: TRBJ2-1
V gene: TRBV7-7
CDR3 DNA: TGTGCTAGCAGCTTGCGGGAGGACAATGAGCAGTTCTTC
CDR3 protein: CASSLREDNEQFF

clone size: -
CDR3 length: 16
D gene: TRBD1
J gene: TRBJ2-2
V gene: TRBV27
CDR3 DNA: TGTGCCAGCAGTTCCAAGGACAGGGGCGGCACCGGGGAGCTGTTTTTT
CDR3 protein: CASSSKDRGGTGELFF

clone size: -
CDR3 length: 15
D gene: -
J gene: TRBJ1-6
V gene: TRBV7-2
CDR3 DNA: TGTGCCAGCAGACTCAATCCGGCTTGGAGATCACCCCTCCACTTT
CDR3 protein: CASRLNPAWRSPLHF

clone size: few
CDR3 length: 13
D gene: -
J gene: TRBJ1-4
V gene: TRBV30
CDR3 DNA: TGTGCCTGGAAAGGACAGAATAATGAAAAACTGTTTTTT
CDR3 protein: CAWKGQNNEKLFF

clone size: -
CDR3 length: 16
D gene: TRBD1
J gene: TRBJ1-5
V gene: TRBV7-8
CDR3 DNA: TGTGCCAGCAGCGCACGACAGGGGGGAAGCAATCAGCCCCAGCATTTT
CDR3 protein: CASSARQGGSNQPQHF

clone size: few
CDR3 length: 13
D gene: -
J gene: TRBJ1-1
V gene: TRBV28
CDR3 DNA: TGTGCCATCGCACAGGGTATGAACACTGAAGCTTTCTTT
CDR3 protein: CAIAQGMNTEAFF

clone size: few
CDR3 length: 12
D gene: -
J gene: TRBJ1-3
V gene: TRBV10-3
CDR3 DNA: TGTGCCATCGGGCGCTCTGGAAACACCATATATTTT
CDR3 protein: CAIGRSGNTIYF

clone size: -
CDR3 length: 13
D gene: -
J gene: TRBJ2-7
V gene: TRBV3-1/TRBV3-2
CDR3 DNA: TGTGCCAGCAGCCACAGGTCTCTCTACGAGCAGTACTTC
CDR3 protein: CASSHRSLYEQYF

clone size: -
CDR3 length: 16
D gene: TRBD2
J gene: TRBJ2-1
V gene: TRBV29-1
CDR3 DNA: TGCAGCGGGACTAGCGGGATGGGAGGCACCTACAATGAGCAGTTCTTC
CDR3 protein: CSGTSGMGGTYNEQFF

clone size: -
CDR3 length: 12
D gene: -
J gene: TRBJ2-7
V gene: TRBV2
CDR3 DNA: TGTGCCAGCGAAGCAGGTGCCTACGAGCAGTACTTC
CDR3 protein: CASEAGAYEQYF

clone size: -
CDR3 length: 14
D gene: TRBD1
J gene: TRBJ2-5
V gene: TRBV10-3
CDR3 DNA: TGTGCCATCAGCCCGACAGGGGCGCAATGGGCCCAGTACTTC
CDR3 protein: CAISPTGAQWAQYF

clone size: -
CDR3 length: 17
D gene: TRBD1
J gene: TRBJ2-2
V gene: TRBV27
CDR3 DNA: TGTGCCAGCAGTTACACAGCAGGACAGGGGCTCACCGGGGAGCTGTTTTTT
CDR3 protein: CASSYTAGQGLTGELFF

clone size: few
CDR3 length: 17
D gene: TRBD2
J gene: TRBJ2-7
V gene: TRBV2
CDR3 DNA: TGTGCCAGCAGTTTACTCGCGGGAGGGGAGGGCTCCTACGAGCAGTACTTC
CDR3 protein: CASSLLAGGEGSYEQYF

clone size: -
CDR3 length: 15
D gene: -
J gene: TRBJ1-4
V gene: TRBV2
CDR3 DNA: TGTGCCAGCAGTGAAGCGCTTGGGAGGGGAGAAAAACTGTTTTTT
CDR3 protein: CASSEALGRGEKLFF

clone size: -
CDR3 length: 15
D gene: -
J gene: TRBJ2-3
V gene: TRBV7-9
CDR3 DNA: TGTGCCAGCAGCTTTGGGTTAGGGGAAACAGATACGCAGTATTTT
CDR3 protein: CASSFGLGETDTQYF

clone size: few
CDR3 length: 15
D gene: TRBD1
J gene: TRBJ2-5
V gene: TRBV5-1
CDR3 DNA: TGCGCCAGCAGCTGGACAGGGGGCCTTGTAGAGACCCAGTACTTC
CDR3 protein: CASSWTGGLVETQYF

clone size: -
CDR3 length: 16
D gene: TRBD2
J gene: TRBJ2-1
V gene: TRBV6-2/TRBV6-3
CDR3 DNA: TGTGCCAGCAGTTACCTAACCGGGACTAGCCTCTCAGAGCAGTTCTTC
CDR3 protein: CASSYLTGTSLSEQFF

clone size: -
CDR3 length: 17
D gene: -
J gene: TRBJ2-7
V gene: TRBV3-1/TRBV3-2
CDR3 DNA: TGTGCCAGCAGCCAAGAAGTGCCCAGCGGTATCTCCTACGAGCAGTACTTC
CDR3 protein: CASSQEVPSGISYEQYF

clone size: -
CDR3 length: 15
D gene: TRBD2
J gene: TRBJ2-3
V gene: TRBV5-1
CDR3 DNA: TGCGCCAGCAGCTCTAGCGGGGGCAGCACAGATACGCAGTATTTT
CDR3 protein: CASSSSGGSTDTQYF

clone size: -
CDR3 length: 15
D gene: TRBD1
J gene: TRBJ2-7
V gene: TRBV5-1
CDR3 DNA: TGCGCCAGCAGCCCCGGGACAGCCAGCTCCTACGAGCAGTACTTC
CDR3 protein: CASSPGTASSYEQYF

clone size: -
CDR3 length: 21
D gene: TRBD1
J gene: TRBJ2-7
V gene: TRBV6-7
CDR3 DNA: TGTGCCAGCAGTTACGCAATACAACACCTCAAAGCCGGGACAGGGGACTACGAGCAGTACTTC
CDR3 protein: CASSYAIQHLKAGTGDYEQYF

clone size: many
CDR3 length: 12
D gene: -
J gene: TRBJ2-1
V gene: TRBV3-1/TRBV3-2
CDR3 DNA: TGTGCCAGCAGCCAAGATAAGCCCGAGCAGTTCTTC
CDR3 protein: CASSQDKPEQFF

clone size: -
CDR3 length: 14
D gene: -
J gene: TRBJ1-5
V gene: TRBV28
CDR3 DNA: TGTGCCAGCAGTTGGGTGGAGGGCGTACAGCCCCAGCATTTT
CDR3 protein: CASSWVEGVQPQHF

clone size: -
CDR3 length: 17
D gene: TRBD2
J gene: TRBJ2-3
V gene: TRBV6-2/TRBV6-3
CDR3 DNA: TGTGCCAGCAGCCTCACTTTAGCGGGAGGGCCGACAGATACGCAGTATTTT
CDR3 protein: CASSLTLAGGPTDTQYF

clone size: -
CDR3 length: 14
D gene: TRBD1
J gene: TRBJ1-2
V gene: TRBV10-3
CDR3 DNA: TGTGCCATCAGTGGGCGCAGGGGGGACTATGGCTACACCTTC
CDR3 protein: CAISGRRGDYGYTF

clone size: -
CDR3 length: 17
D gene: TRBD1
J gene: TRBJ2-2
V gene: TRBV3-1/TRBV3-2
CDR3 DNA: TGTGCCAGCAGCAAGAACAGGGGGCGAGTGAACACCGGGGAGCTGTTTTTT
CDR3 protein: CASSKNRGRVNTGELFF

clone size: -
CDR3 length: 13
D gene: -
J gene: TRBJ2-1
V gene: TRBV7-2
CDR3 DNA: TGTGCCAGCAGCTATCCCGACCGAGGGGAGCAGTTCTTC
CDR3 protein: CASSYPDRGEQFF

clone size: -
CDR3 length: 15
D gene: TRBD1
J gene: TRBJ1-1
V gene: TRBV15
CDR3 DNA: TGTGCCACCAGCAGAGATCAGGGGGCGGCCACTGAAGCTTTCTTT
CDR3 protein: CATSRDQGAATEAFF

clone size: few
CDR3 length: 16
D gene: -
J gene: TRBJ1-1
V gene: TRBV19
CDR3 DNA: TGTGCCAGTAGTATAGAGGGTGGAGGGGCAGGCACTGAAGCTTTCTTT
CDR3 protein: CASSIEGGGAGTEAFF

clone size: -
CDR3 length: 15
D gene: TRBD2
J gene: TRBJ2-1
V gene: TRBV6-5
CDR3 DNA: TGTGCCAGCAGTCCCCATAGCGGGAGTAAGGATGAGCAGTTCTTC
CDR3 protein: CASSPHSGSKDEQFF

clone size: -
CDR3 length: 12
D gene: TRBD1
J gene: TRBJ2-7
V gene: TRBV11-3
CDR3 DNA: TGTGCCAGCAGCACCCGGACAGGCGAGCAGTACTTC
CDR3 protein: CASSTRTGEQYF

clone size: few
CDR3 length: 15
D gene: TRBD2
J gene: TRBJ2-7
V gene: TRBV9
CDR3 DNA: TGTGCCAGCAGCGCGGATAGCGGGAGATTGTTCGAGCAGTACTTC
CDR3 protein: CASSADSGRLFEQYF

clone size: few
CDR3 length: 12
D gene: -
J gene: TRBJ2-1
V gene: TRBV15
CDR3 DNA: TGTGCCACCAGCAGAGATACACAAGAGCAGTTCTTC
CDR3 protein: CATSRDTQEQFF

clone size: -
CDR3 length: 14
D gene: TRBD2
J gene: TRBJ2-5
V gene: TRBV29-1
CDR3 DNA: TGCAGCGTTGAAGGACTAGCGGGAGTCGTGACCCAGTACTTC
CDR3 protein: CSVEGLAGVVTQYF